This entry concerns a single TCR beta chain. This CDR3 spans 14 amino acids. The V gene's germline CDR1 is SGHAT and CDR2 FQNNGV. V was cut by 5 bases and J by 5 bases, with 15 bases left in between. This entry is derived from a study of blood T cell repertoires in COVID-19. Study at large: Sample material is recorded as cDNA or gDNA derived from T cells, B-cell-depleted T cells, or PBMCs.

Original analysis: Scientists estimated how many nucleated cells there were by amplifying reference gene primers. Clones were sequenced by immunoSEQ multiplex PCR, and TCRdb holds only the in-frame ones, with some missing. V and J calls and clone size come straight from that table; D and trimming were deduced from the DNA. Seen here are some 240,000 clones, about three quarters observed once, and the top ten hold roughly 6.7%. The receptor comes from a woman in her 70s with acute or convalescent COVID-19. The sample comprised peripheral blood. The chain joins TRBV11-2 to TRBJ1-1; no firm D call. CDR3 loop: CASSQPTGMTEAFF. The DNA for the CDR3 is TGTGCCAGCAGCCAACCGACGGGGATGACTGAAGCTTTCTTT.